In this sample, the clone carrying this T cell receptor beta chain turned up a few times. Its antigen remains unknown. The conserved phenylalanine or tryptophan normally closing the CDR3 is absent here, so this likely arose from a read error. Between 20 and 30 mg of unsorted bulk tissue served as the source from which RNA and DNA were co-extracted. The authors made TCR beta cDNA from 400 to 600 ng total RNA with a constant-region primer. Library construction for TCR beta comprised three nested multiplex PCR rounds performed with slightly modified ARM-PCR. The first two PCR rounds used TRBV1-TRBV30 primers with a Cbeta primer, 10 cycles each. Via MiXCR, TCRdb re-called the multiplex PCR reads, giving one row per CDR3 protein. The sample carries about 74,000 distinct CDR3 sequences, approximately 74% recorded once. This entry is derived from a study of tumor-infiltrating lymphocytes in primary liver carcinoma. Study results and limitations: Compared with tumor region pairs, tumor-adjacent and tumor-blood pairs overlapped less.

Germline CDR1 and CDR2: SGHAT and FQNNGV. The V end lost 6 bases, the J end lost 7 bases, and 18 bases lay between the germline ends. CDR3 length: 14 residues. The chain couples TRBV11-2 to TRBJ1-2; D is perhaps TRBD1 (6 bases). The sequenced sample consisted of liver tumor tissue from sampling region 4. The sample's subset: tumor region T4, right-lateral pole. The TCR originated in a man aged 35-49 years with primary liver carcinoma and hepatitis B virus infection. CDR3 DNA: TGTGCCAGCAGAGATAGGGACACCACCTGTGGCTACACCTTA. Translating gives CASRDRDTTCGYTL.